This entry lists 18 T cell receptor beta chains sequenced from one sample in a study of post-analysis software for immune sequencing data. Whole-study findings and limits: When patients were compared with controls, roughly five TRBV segments were more frequent, TRBV5-6, TRBV5-1 and TRBV20-1 among them.

These TCRs' antigens remain unknown. Researchers reported that TCR beta cDNA libraries carried unique molecular identifiers. TCRdb re-called the PCR reads with MiXCR, one entry per CDR3 protein. The repertoire holds about half a million distinct CDR3 sequences, with under 55% as singletons. Sequencing input: blood. Every receptor here comes from a girl aged 5-17 years with multiple sclerosis.

This chain links TRBV10-3 with TRBJ2-5, with TRBD2 matching 7 bases. V gave up 7 bases and J gave up 1 base; unmatched junction bases: 3. Germline assignment: CDR1 ENHRY and CDR2 SYGVKD. The CDR3 covers 13 residues. The CDR3 DNA reads as TGTGCCATCACCAGCGGGGTCCAAGAGACCCAGTACTTC. This encodes CAITSGVQETQYF.

The chain carries TRBV4-1 and TRBJ2-7; 9 bases match TRBD2. Germline CDR1 reads MGHRA; CDR2 reads YSYEKL. The CDR3 has 16 amino acids. Trimming removed 0 bases from V and 3 bases from J; junction bases left unmatched: 6. DNA of the CDR3: TGCGCCAGCAGCCAAGATTTACTAGCGGGCCGCTACGAGCAGTACTTC. Translated: CASSQDLLAGRYEQYF.

Concerning this clonotype itself: A read error may produce the germline difference seen at one junction end. The CDR3 loop is CASSLNGGASEQYF. The CDR3 DNA reads as TGTGCTAGCAGCTTAAACGGGGGGGCTTCCGAGCAGTACTTC. This rearrangement joins TRBV7-7 to TRBJ2-5, with 8 bases matching TRBD2. The assigned J gene may be wrong: the sequence end matches TRBJ2-7 better. The germline V gene has CDR1 SSHAT and CDR2 FNYEAQ (reference sequence). This CDR3 spans 14 amino acids.

The gene calls are TRBV5-6 and TRBJ1-5, with D possibly TRBD1 on 6 matching bases. CDR1 is SGHDT, CDR2 YYEEEE, per germline. The CDR3 spans 15 residues. Trimming cost V 2 bases and J 1 base, with 10 bases left between them. The CDR3 reads CASSFGGKSNQPQHF. The DNA of the CDR3 is TGTGCCAGCAGCTTTGGGGGCAAAAGCAATCAGCCCCAGCATTTT.

CDR3 sequence: CASSTETQYF. CDR3 DNA sequence: TGTGCCAGCTCAACCGAGACCCAGTACTTC. The chain couples TRBV28 to TRBJ2-5; D unresolved. The CDR3 consists of 10 residues. CDR1 and CDR2 (germline): MDHEN, SYDVKM. Trimming took off 8 bases at V and 5 bases at J, with 6 bases between the two ends.

The gene calls are TRBV2 and TRBJ1-5, with D hard to call. Trimming removed 6 bases from V and 2 bases from J, with 8 bases in between. The CDR3 runs 13 residues. Germline CDR1 reads SNHLY; CDR2 reads FYNNEI. CDR3 amino acids: CASRPDGNQPQHF. In nucleotides, the CDR3 is TGTGCCAGCAGGCCGGACGGCAATCAGCCCCAGCATTTT.

This clonotype was detected only once. V and J are TRBV7-2 and TRBJ2-5; D may match TRBD1 or TRBD2 (5 bases each). V was trimmed by 7 bases and J by 1 base, leaving 13 bases between them. From germline, CDR1 is SGHTA and CDR2 FQGNSA. The CDR3 totals 14 residues. In nucleotides, the CDR3 is TGTGCCAGCACTCTCACGGGACCCCAAGAGACCCAGTACTTC. Its translation is CASTLTGPQETQYF.

The chain couples TRBV9 to TRBJ1-1; tentative D call: TRBD1 (6 bases). The V end was cut by 7 bases, the J end by 1 base, with 14 bases between. This CDR3 has 14 amino acids. CDR1 and CDR2 from the germline V gene are SGDLS and YYNGEE. CDR3: CASADLGGNTEAFF. DNA of the CDR3: TGTGCCAGCGCTGATCTAGGGGGGAACACTGAAGCTTTCTTT.

V gene TRBV18 combines with J gene TRBJ1-2; tentatively, D is TRBD1 (5 bases). The germline V and J ends were trimmed by 3 bases and 4 bases, with 12 bases remaining between them. The CDR3 is 14 amino acids. Germline lookup yields CDR1 KGHSH and CDR2 LQKENI. CDR3 nucleotides: TGTGCCAGCTCACCCGAAGGGGTCCGCTATGGCTACACCTTC. Translation: CASSPEGVRYGYTF.

This clonotype occurred a few times. The chain employs TRBV5-6 and TRBJ2-1; 7 bases map to TRBD2. This CDR3 has 15 residues. Looked up from germline, CDR1 is SGHDT and CDR2 is YYEEEE. With 3 bases clipped from V and 10 bases from J, the junction kept 13 bases outside the gene matches. This chain's CDR3 is CASSSRTVASGEQFF. The CDR3 coding sequence is TGTGCCAGCAGCTCCCGGACCGTCGCTAGCGGAGAGCAGTTCTTC.

This clonotype was recorded once. This rearrangement joins TRBV12-3 or TRBV12-4 to TRBJ2-2; no definite D call. Trimming removed 6 bases from V and 4 bases from J, with 12 bases in between. The CDR3 totals 14 residues. The CDR3 nucleotides read TGTGCCAGCAGCCTCCAGAGACGCACCGGGGAGCTGTTTTTT. Translating gives CASSLQRRTGELFF.

The chain couples TRBV11-2 to TRBJ2-5, with D tentatively TRBD1 (5 bases). The CDR3 covers 15 residues. Trimming removed 0 bases from V and 1 base from J, with 9 bases in between. The germline gives CDR1 SGHAT, CDR2 FQNNGV. The DNA of the CDR3 is TGTGCCAGCAGCTTAGATTCAGGGATCCAAGAGACCCAGTACTTC. Protein product: CASSLDSGIQETQYF.

V usage is TRBV20-1 and J usage is TRBJ1-2; 7 bases fit TRBD1. CDR1 is DFQATT and CDR2 is SNEGSKA in the germline V gene (reference sequence). This CDR3 comprises 12 residues. The J segment lost 4 bases and the V segment lost 6 bases, leaving 5 bases of the junction unmatched. CDR3 protein: CSARDRFYGYTF. In DNA form, the CDR3 reads TGCAGTGCCAGGGACAGATTCTATGGCTACACCTTC.

The V gene is TRBV29-1, the J gene TRBJ1-2; 7 bases line up with TRBD1. In germline, CDR1 is SQVTM, CDR2 ANQGSEA. CDR3 length: 15 amino acids. Trimming took 6 bases from V and 2 from J; bases not matched to a gene: 12. CDR3 protein: CSVETGWGTNYGYTF. The CDR3 nucleotides are TGCAGCGTCGAGACAGGGTGGGGGACGAACTATGGCTACACCTTC.

The chain combines TRBV20-1 with TRBJ2-3; TRBD2 aligns across 9 bases. This CDR3 region has 14 residues. The ends lost 6 bases at V and 4 bases at J; junction bases unmatched: 8. From germline, CDR1 is DFQATT and CDR2 SNEGSKA (reference sequence). CDR3 nucleotide sequence: TGCAGTGCGAAGCGGGGGGCGGGAGCAGATACGCAGTATTTT. Translation: CSAKRGAGADTQYF.

This clonotype was observed a single time. The chain employs TRBV7-9 and TRBJ2-7; D may be TRBD1 or TRBD2 (5 bases each). This CDR3 is 14 amino acids long. Trimming removed 8 bases from V and 0 bases from J, with 14 bases in between. In germline, CDR1 is SEHNR, CDR2 FQNEAQ (reference sequence). The CDR3 loop is CASPPGTDSYEQYF. The DNA for the CDR3 is TGTGCCAGCCCCCCGGGGACGGACTCCTACGAGCAGTACTTC.

The chain has TRBV20-1 and TRBJ2-4, with 8 positions matching TRBD2. Germline-derived CDR1 and CDR2 are DFQATT and SNEGSKA (reference sequence). The CDR3 is 16 amino acids. With V trimmed by 3 bases and J by 0 bases, 7 bases remained unmatched. CDR3 loop: CSASGRASLAKNIQYF. The CDR3 nucleotides read TGCAGTGCTAGCGGGAGGGCCTCTTTAGCCAAAAACATTCAGTACTTC.

This rearrangement joins TRBV20-1 to TRBJ2-4; 10 positions agree with TRBD2. The end of the DNA aligns better with TRBJ2-7, so the J call may be wrong. The CDR3 contains 14 residues. Germline V lookup: CDR1 DFQATT, CDR2 SNEGSKA (reference sequence). The CDR3 spells CSALWVAGGHEQYF. CDR3 DNA sequence: TGCAGTGCCCTATGGGTAGCGGGAGGCCACGAGCAGTACTTC.